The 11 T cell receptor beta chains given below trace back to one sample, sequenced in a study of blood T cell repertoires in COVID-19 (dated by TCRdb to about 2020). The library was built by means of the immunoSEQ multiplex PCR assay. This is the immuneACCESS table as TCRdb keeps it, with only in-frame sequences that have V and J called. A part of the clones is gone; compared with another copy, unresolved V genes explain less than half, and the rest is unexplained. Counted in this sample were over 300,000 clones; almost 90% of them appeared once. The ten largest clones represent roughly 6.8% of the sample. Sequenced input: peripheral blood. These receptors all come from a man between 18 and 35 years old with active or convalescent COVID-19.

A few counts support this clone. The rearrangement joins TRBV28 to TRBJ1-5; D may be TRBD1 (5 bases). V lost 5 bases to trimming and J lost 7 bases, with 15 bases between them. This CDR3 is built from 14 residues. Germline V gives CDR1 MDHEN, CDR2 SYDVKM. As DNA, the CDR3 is TGTGCCAGCAGTACACCGGGGCGGGACCAGCCCCAGCATTTT. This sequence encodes CASSTPGRDQPQHF.

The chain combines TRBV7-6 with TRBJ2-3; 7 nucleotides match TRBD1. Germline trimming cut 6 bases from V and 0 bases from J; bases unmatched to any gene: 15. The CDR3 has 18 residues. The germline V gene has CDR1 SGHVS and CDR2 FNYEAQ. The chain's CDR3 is CASSLLITTGRSTDTQYF. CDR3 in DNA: TGTGCCAGCAGTCTTCTCATTACGACAGGGCGGAGCACAGATACGCAGTATTTT. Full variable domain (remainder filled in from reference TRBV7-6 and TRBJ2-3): GAGVSQSPRYKVTKRGQDVALRCDPISGHVSLYWYRQALGQGPEFLTYFNYEAQQDKSGLPNDRFSAERPEGSISTLTIQRTEQRDSAMYRCASSLLITTGRSTDTQYFGPGTRLTVL.

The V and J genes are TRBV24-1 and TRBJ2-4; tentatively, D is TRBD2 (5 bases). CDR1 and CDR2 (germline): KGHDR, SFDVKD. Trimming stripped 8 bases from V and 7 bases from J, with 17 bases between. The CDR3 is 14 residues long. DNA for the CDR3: TGTGCCACCACCTCGGACCCACCGGGGAACATTCAGTACTTC. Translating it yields CATTSDPPGNIQYF.

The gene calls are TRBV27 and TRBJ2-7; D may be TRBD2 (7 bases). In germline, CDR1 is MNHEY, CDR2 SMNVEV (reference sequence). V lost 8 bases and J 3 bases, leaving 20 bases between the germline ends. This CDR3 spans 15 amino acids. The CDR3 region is CASSLKQGLIYEQYF. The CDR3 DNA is TGTGCCAGCTCCCTGAAACAGGGACTAATCTACGAGCAGTACTTC.

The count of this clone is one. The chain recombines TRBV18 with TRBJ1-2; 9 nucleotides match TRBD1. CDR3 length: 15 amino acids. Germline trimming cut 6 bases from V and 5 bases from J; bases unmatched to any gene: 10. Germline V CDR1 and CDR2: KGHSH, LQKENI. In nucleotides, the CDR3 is TGTGCCAGCTCTCCCTGGACAGGGGACAATTATGGCTACACCTTC. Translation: CASSPWTGDNYGYTF.

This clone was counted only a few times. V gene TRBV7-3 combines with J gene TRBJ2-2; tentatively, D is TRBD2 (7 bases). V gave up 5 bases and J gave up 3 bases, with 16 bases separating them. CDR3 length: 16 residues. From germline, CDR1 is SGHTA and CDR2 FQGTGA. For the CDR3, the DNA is TGTGCCAGCAGCCCAAAGGGGGGGCCTGACACCGGGGAGCTGTTTTTT. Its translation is CASSPKGGPDTGELFF. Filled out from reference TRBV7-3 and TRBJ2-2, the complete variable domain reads GAGVSQTPSNKVTEKGKYVELRCDPISGHTALYWYRQSLGQGPEFLIYFQGTGAADDSGLPNDRFFAVRPEGSVSTLKIQRTERGDSAVYLCASSPKGGPDTGELFFGEGSRLTVL.

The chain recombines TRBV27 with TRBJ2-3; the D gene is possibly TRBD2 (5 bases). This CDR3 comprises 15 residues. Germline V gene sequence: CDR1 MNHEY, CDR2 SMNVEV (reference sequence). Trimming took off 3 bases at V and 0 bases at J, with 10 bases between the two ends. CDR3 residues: CASSFAGASTDTQYF. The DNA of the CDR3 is TGTGCCAGCAGTTTTGCGGGTGCTAGCACAGATACGCAGTATTTT.

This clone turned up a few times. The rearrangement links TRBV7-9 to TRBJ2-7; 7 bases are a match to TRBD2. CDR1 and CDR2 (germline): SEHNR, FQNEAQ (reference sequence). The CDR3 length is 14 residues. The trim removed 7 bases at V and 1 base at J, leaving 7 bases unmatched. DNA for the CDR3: TGTGCCAGCACCGAAGTCGGGGGGTCCTACGAGCAGTACTTC. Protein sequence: CASTEVGGSYEQYF.

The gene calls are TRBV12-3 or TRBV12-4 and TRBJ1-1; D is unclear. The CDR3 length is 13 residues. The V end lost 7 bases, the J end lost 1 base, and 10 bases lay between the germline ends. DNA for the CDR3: TGTGCCAGCACCCCGTCGGGGAACACTGAAGCTTTCTTT. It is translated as CASTPSGNTEAFF.

The CDR3 sequence is CASSRVRGEGEKLFF. The DNA of the CDR3 is TGTGCCAGCTCACGCGTCAGGGGCGAAGGTGAAAAACTGTTTTTT. The chain carries TRBV18 and TRBJ1-4; tentative D call: TRBD1 (6 bases). The ends were cut back, 4 bases at V and 7 bases at J, with 16 bases in the middle. There are 15 residues in the CDR3. The V gene's germline CDR1 is KGHSH and CDR2 LQKENI. Supplemented by reference TRBV18 and TRBJ1-4, the full variable domain reads NAGVMQNPRHLVRRRGQEARLRCSPMKGHSHVYWYRQLPEEGLKFMVYLQKENIIDESGMPKERFSAEFPKEGPSILRIQQVVRGDSAAYFCASSRVRGEGEKLFFGSGTQLSVL.

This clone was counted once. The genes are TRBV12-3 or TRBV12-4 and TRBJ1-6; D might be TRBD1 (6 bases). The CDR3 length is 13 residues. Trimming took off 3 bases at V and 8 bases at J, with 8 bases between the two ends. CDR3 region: CASSFRTDSPLHF. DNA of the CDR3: TGTGCCAGCAGTTTCCGGACAGATTCACCCCTCCACTTT.